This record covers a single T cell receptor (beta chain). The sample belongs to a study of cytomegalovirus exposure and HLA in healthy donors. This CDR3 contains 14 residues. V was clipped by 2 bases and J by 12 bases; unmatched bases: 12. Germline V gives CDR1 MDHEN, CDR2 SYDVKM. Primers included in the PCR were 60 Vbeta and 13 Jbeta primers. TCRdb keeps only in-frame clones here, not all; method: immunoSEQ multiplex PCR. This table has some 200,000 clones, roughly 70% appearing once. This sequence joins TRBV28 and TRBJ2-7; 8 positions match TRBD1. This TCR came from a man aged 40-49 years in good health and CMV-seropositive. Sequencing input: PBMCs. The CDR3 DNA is TGTGCCAGCAGTTTAGTTGAACAGGGGGTGGAACGGTACTTC. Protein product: CASSLVEQGVERYF.